This T cell receptor beta chain was captured by sequencing in a study of neoadjuvant anti-PD-1 for oral cavity cancer (TCRdb year 2021). With respect to the entire study: Patients mostly received three to four biweekly doses of nivolumab at 3 mg/kg before curative-intent surgical resection. A fourth nivolumab dose was given around day 43 to patients without progression, and definitive surgical resection was performed in those patients on days 50-56. Responders were defined as patients with complete response, partial response or stable disease by RECIST 1.1; non-responders were defined as patients with progression. The parent correlative cohort had eleven to twelve patients and a response rate of 30% to 35%.

Remarks on this clone: No antigen is known for it. The sample holds no much larger clone one base away, and base qualities are not on file.

For deep sequencing, each PBMC sample was run in six replicates, with libraries mostly built from about 510 ng of input genomic DNA. TCRbeta libraries were prepared with the immunoSEQ hsTCRbeta kit according to the manufacturer's instructions. The completed libraries were mixed into a single pool at 3 nM, then sequenced with an Illumina NovaSeq 6000 S4 flow cell. The authors' analysis ran thus. The immunoSEQ Analyzer handled quality control and preprocessing of the raw data. The analysis was limited to productive rearrangements, and each clonotype was defined by a unique CDR3 amino acid sequence. Repertoire clonality was estimated as the Gini-Simpson index, which was computed with the R package tcR. Gini indices were compared with Student's t test, and associations with tumor size change were assessed by Pearson correlation. As stored in TCRdb, this immuneACCESS dataset retains in-frame rearrangements with V and J assigned. A fraction of the clones does not appear; measured against another copy, unresolved V genes explain less than half of the discrepancy, and the remainder lacks a known reason. V, J and clone size derive from that table, while D and trimming were established from the DNA sequence. For this sample there are about 12,000 clones; 65% to 75% appear just once. The ten largest clonotypes hold 2% to 3% of the sample.

V is pruned by 3 bases and J by 6 bases, leaving 16 bases of the junction without a gene match. Including the terminal cysteine and phenylalanine, the CDR3 comprises 16 residues. The DNA shown is the 48-base CDR3, in frame from base 1. From the germline V gene, CDR1 is SQVTM and CDR2 is ANQGSEA. This specimen's time point label, per the study, means: after neoadjuvant nivolumab, at surgical resection. The patients had newly diagnosed stage II-IVA oral cavity squamous cell carcinoma and had not received any prior systemic or radiation treatment. The cohort was made up of patients with locally advanced, HPV-negative oral cavity squamous cell carcinoma. Peripheral blood mononuclear cells were analyzed directly, without maintenance or expansion in culture. Samples were obtained from a longitudinal correlative study of a single-arm phase II trial of neoadjuvant nivolumab in oral cavity squamous cell carcinoma. Subject-matched pre- and post-treatment PBMCs and tumors from three responders and three non-responders underwent genomic DNA-based TCRbeta sequencing. Peripheral blood mononuclear cells were collected once before nivolumab treatment and again after treatment, at the time of surgery. The Maxwell RSC DNA from Cells kit was used to isolate genomic DNA from PBMCs.

Study-wide findings and limitations: Only a few patients per response group were included in the TCR analyses, and the authors called for validation in larger cohorts. Higher pretreatment blood Treg/Th17 ratios correlated with higher pretreatment blood TCRbeta clonality and lower post-treatment tumor TCRbeta clonality. After neoadjuvant nivolumab, significantly higher T cell clonality (Gini index) was found within PBMCs in non-responders than in responders.

Recombination joined TRBV29-1 with TRBJ2-7; the central 8 bases match TRBD1. The sequencing used PBMCs, collected after nivolumab (anti-PD-1) treatment. The sequence came from a person aged 35-79 years with oral cavity squamous cell carcinoma. The base sequence is TGCAGCGTTGAGGAGTGTTTTGGACAGGGACGGTTCGAGCAGTACTTC. This sequence encodes CSVEECFGQGRFEQYF.